This T cell receptor beta chain was identified in a study of human T cells and chemical hapten exposure. Turning to the study itself: Slight volume differences across pooled libraries mainly accounted for varying per-sample TCR yields. Whole-study findings and limits: Following DPC sensitization, TCRs present above 1 in 1000 frequency showed no change.

This clonotype showed up many times. Antigen specificity is unknown. Individual cDNA molecules in this library carried unique molecular identifiers. TCRdb fed the 5' RACE reads into MiXCR, producing one record per CDR3 protein. The sample includes about 140,000 distinct CDR3 sequences, roughly 4% seen only once; the top ten take about 1.3%. Unfractionated whole blood was the source from which total RNA was extracted. CDR3 length equals 14 residues. Losses at the gene ends were 1 base for V and 1 base for J; bases not matched to a gene: 2. Germline V gene data show CDR1 as SGHRS and CDR2 as YFSETQ. The TCR was taken from a female donor in good health. V gene TRBV5-1 combines with J gene TRBJ2-7, with TRBD1 identical over 7 bases. CDR3 nucleotides: TGCGCCAGCAGCTTGACAGGGGCTTCCTACGAGCAGTACTTC. It translates to CASSLTGASYEQYF. Drawing the rest from reference TRBV5-1 and TRBJ2-7, the complete variable domain is KAGVTQTPRYLIKTRGQQVTLSCSPISGHRSVSWYQQTPGQGLQFLFEYFSETQRNKGNFPGRFSGRQFSNSRSEMNVSTLELGDSALYLCASSLTGASYEQYFGPGTRLTVT.